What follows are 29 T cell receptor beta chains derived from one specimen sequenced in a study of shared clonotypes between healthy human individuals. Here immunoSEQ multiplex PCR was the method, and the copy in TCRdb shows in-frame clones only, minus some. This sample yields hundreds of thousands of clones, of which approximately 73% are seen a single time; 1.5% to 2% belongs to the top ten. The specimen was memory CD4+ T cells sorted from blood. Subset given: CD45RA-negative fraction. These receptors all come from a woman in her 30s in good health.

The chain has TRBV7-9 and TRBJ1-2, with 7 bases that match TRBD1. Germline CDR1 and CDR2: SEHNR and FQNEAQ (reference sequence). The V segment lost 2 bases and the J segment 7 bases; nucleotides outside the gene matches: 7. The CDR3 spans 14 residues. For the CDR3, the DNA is TGTGCCAGCAGCTTACTCCAGGGGGGGAGTGGCTACACCTTC. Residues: CASSLLQGGSGYTF. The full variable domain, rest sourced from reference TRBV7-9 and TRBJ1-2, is DTGVSQNPRHKITKRGQNVTFRCDPISEHNRLYWYRQTLGQGPEFLTYFQNEAQLEKSRLLSDRFSAERPKGSFSTLEIQRTEQGDSAMYLCASSLLQGGSGYTFGSGTRLTVV.

This CDR3 is CASSRHDKAGSNQPQHF. DNA for the CDR3: TGTGCCAGCAGCCGACACGACAAGGCGGGTAGCAATCAGCCCCAGCATTTT. The gene calls are TRBV4-2 and TRBJ1-5; D is ambiguous. Trimming removed 4 bases at V and 0 bases at J, with 16 bases between. The CDR3 runs 17 residues. From germline, CDR1 is LGHNA and CDR2 YNFKEQ.

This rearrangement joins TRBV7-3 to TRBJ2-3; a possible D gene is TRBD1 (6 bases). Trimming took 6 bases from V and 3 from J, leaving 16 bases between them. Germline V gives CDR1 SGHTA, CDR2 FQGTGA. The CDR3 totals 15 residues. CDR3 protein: CASSRGGFSTDTQYF. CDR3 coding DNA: TGTGCCAGCAGTCGAGGGGGATTTAGTACAGATACGCAGTATTTT.

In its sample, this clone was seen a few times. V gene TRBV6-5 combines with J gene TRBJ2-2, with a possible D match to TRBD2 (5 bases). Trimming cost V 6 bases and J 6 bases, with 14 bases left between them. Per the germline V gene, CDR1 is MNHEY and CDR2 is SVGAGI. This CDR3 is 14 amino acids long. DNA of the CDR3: TGTGCCAGCAGACCTGCAGCGGCTGCCGGGGAGCTGTTTTTT. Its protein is CASRPAAAAGELFF.

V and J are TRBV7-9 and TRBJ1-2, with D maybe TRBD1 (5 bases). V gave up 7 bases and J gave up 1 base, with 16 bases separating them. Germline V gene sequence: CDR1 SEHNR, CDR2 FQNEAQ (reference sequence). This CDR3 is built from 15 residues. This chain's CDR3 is CASTGGADNNYGYTF. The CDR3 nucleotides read TGTGCCAGCACCGGTGGGGCAGACAATAACTATGGCTACACCTTC. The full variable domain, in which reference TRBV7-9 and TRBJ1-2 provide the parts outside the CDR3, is DTGVSQNPRHKITKRGQNVTFRCDPISEHNRLYWYRQTLGQGPEFLTYFQNEAQLEKSRLLSDRFSAERPKGSFSTLEIQRTEQGDSAMYLCASTGGADNNYGYTFGSGTRLTVV.

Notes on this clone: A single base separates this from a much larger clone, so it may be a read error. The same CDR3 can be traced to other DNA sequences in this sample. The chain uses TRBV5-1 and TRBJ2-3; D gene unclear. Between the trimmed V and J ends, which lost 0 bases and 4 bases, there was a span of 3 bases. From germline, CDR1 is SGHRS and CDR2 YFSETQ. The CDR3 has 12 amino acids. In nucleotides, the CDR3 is TGCGCCAGCAGCTTGGCGGCAGATACGCAGTATTTT. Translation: CASSLAADTQYF.

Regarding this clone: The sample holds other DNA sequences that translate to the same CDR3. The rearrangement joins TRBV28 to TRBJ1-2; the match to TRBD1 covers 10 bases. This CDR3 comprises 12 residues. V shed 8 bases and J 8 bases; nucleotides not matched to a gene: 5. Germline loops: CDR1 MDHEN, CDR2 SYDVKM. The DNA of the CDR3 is TGTGCCAGCGGGGACAGGGGCGTCGGCTACACCTTC. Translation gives CASGDRGVGYTF.

The DNA of the CDR3 is TGTGCCAGCAGGACAGGCACAGATACGCAGTATTTT. It specifies CASRTGTDTQYF. The chain is built from TRBV18 and TRBJ2-3; perhaps TRBD1 as D (6 bases). The CDR3 runs to 12 residues. Germline CDR1 reads KGHSH; CDR2 reads LQKENI. V shed 8 bases and J shed 1 base, with 7 bases lying between them.

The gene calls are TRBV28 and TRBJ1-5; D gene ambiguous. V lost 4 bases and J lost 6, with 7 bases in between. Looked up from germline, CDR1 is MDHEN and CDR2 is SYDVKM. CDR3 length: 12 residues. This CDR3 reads CASSYLGQPQHF. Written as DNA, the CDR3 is TGTGCCAGCAGTTATCTGGGTCAGCCCCAGCATTTT.

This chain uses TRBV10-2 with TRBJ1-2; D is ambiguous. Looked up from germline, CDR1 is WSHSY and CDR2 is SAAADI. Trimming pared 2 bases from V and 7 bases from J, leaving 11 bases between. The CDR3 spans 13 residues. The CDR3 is CASSERITGGYTF. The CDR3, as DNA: TGCGCCAGCAGTGAGCGGATAACCGGTGGCTACACCTTC.

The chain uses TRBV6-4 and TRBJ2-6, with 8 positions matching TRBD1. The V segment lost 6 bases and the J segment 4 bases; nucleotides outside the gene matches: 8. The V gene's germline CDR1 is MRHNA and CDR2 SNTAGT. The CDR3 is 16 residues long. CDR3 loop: CASSLQGGVGANVLTF. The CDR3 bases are TGTGCCAGCAGCCTACAGGGGGGCGTGGGGGCCAACGTCCTGACTTTC.

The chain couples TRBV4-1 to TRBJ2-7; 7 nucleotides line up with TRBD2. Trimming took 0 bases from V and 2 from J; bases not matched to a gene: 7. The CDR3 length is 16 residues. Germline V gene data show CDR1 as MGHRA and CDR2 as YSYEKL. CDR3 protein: CASSQDQASGAYEQYF. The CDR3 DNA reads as TGCGCCAGCAGCCAAGATCAGGCTAGCGGAGCCTACGAGCAGTACTTC.

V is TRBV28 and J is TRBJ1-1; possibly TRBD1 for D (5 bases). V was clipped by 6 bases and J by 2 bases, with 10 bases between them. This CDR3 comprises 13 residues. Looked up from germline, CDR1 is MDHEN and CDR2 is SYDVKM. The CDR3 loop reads CASRPGHNTEAFF. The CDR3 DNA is TGTGCCAGCAGGCCGGGGCACAACACTGAAGCTTTCTTT.

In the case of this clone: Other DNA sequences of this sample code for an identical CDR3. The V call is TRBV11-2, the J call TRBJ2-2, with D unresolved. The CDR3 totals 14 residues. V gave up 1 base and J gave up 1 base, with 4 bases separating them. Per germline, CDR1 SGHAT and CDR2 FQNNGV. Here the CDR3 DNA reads TGTGCCAGCAGCTTAGTCAGGAACACCGGGGAGCTGTTTTTT. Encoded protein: CASSLVRNTGELFF.

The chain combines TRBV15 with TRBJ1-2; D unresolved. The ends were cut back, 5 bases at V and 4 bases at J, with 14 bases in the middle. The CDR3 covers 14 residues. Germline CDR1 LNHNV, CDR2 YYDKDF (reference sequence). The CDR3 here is CATSRSPVFYGYTF. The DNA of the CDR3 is TGTGCCACCAGCCGAAGCCCCGTTTTCTATGGCTACACCTTC.

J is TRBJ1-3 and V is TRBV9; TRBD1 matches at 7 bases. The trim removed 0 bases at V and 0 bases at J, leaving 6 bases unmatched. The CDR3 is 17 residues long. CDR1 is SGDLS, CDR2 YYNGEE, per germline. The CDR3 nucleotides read TGTGCCAGCAGCGTAGGAGGAGGGACAGCCTCTGGAAACACCATATATTTT. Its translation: CASSVGGGTASGNTIYF.

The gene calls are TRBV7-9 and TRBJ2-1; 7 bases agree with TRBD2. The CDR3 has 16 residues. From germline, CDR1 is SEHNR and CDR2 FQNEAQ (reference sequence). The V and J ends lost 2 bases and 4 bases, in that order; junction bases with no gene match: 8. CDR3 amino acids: CASSLPGLRSYNEQFF. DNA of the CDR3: TGTGCCAGCAGCTTACCGGGACTACGCTCATACAATGAGCAGTTCTTC. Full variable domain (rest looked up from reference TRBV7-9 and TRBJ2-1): DTGVSQNPRHKITKRGQNVTFRCDPISEHNRLYWYRQTLGQGPEFLTYFQNEAQLEKSRLLSDRFSAERPKGSFSTLEIQRTEQGDSAMYLCASSLPGLRSYNEQFFGPGTRLTVL.

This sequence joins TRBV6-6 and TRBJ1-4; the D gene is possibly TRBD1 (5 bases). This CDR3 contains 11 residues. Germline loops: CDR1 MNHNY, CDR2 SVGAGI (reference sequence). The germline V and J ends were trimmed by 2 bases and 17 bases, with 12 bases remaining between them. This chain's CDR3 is CASSYRRDAFF. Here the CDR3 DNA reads TGTGCCAGCAGTTACCGCCGGGACGCATTTTTT.

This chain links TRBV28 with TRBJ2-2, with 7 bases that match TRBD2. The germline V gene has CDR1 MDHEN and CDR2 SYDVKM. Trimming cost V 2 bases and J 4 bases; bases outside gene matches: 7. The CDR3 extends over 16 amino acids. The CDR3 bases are TGTGCCAGCAGTTTACGCCAGACTAGCAGCACCGGGGAGCTGTTTTTT. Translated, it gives CASSLRQTSSTGELFF.

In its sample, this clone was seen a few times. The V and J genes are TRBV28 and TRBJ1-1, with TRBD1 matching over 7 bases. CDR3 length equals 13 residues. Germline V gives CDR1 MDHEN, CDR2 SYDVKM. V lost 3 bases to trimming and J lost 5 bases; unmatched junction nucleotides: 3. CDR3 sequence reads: CASSLRGLTEAFF. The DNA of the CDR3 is TGTGCCAGCAGTTTGAGGGGGCTTACTGAAGCTTTCTTT.

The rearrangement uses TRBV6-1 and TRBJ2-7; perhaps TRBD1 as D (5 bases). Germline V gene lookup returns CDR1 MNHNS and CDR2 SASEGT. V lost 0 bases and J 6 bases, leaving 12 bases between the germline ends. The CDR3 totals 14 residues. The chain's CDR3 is CASSEADTLGEQYF. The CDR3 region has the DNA TGTGCCAGCAGTGAAGCGGACACCCTGGGCGAGCAGTACTTC.

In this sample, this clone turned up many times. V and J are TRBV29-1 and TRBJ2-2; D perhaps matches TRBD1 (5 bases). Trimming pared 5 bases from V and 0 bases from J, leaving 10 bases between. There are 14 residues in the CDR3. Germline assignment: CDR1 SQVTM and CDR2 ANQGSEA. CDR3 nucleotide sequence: TGCAGCGTTAAGGGGTTATCGAACACCGGGGAGCTGTTTTTT. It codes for CSVKGLSNTGELFF.

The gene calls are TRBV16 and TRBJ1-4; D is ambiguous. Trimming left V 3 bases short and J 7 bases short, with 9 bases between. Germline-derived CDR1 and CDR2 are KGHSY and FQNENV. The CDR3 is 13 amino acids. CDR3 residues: CASSQGWAEKLFF. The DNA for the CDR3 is TGTGCCAGCAGCCAGGGATGGGCTGAAAAACTGTTTTTT.

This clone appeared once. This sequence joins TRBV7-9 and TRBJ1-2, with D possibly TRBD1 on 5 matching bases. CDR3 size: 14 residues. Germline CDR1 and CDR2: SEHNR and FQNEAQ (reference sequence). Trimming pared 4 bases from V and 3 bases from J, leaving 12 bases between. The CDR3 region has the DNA TGTGCCAGCAGCTACGGCGGGGGAGACTATGGCTACACCTTC. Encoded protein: CASSYGGGDYGYTF.

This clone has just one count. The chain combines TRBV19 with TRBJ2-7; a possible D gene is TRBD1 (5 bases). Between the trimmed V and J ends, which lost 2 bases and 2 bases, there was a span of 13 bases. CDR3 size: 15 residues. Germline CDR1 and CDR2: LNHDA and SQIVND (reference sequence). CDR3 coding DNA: TGTGCCAGTAGTATACAGGGTGGGCTGACCTACGAGCAGTACTTC. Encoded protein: CASSIQGGLTYEQYF.

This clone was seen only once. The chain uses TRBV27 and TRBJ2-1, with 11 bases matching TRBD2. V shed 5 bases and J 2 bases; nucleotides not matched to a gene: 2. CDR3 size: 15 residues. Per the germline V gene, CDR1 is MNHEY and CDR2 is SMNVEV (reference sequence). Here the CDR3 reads CASSGTSGTYNEQFF. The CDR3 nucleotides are TGTGCCAGCAGTGGGACTAGCGGTACCTACAATGAGCAGTTCTTC.

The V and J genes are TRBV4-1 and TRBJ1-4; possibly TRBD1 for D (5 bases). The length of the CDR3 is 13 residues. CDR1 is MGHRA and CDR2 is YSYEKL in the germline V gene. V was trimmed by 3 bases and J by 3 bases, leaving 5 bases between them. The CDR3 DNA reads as TGCGCCAGCAGCCAGACAGCTAATGAAAAACTGTTTTTT. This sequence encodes CASSQTANEKLFF.

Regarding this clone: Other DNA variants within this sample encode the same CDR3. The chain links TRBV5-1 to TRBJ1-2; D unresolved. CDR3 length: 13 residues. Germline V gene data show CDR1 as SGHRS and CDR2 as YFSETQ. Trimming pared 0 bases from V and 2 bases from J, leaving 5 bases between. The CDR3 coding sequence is TGCGCCAGCAGCTTGGGTCAGAACTATGGCTACACCTTC. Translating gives CASSLGQNYGYTF.

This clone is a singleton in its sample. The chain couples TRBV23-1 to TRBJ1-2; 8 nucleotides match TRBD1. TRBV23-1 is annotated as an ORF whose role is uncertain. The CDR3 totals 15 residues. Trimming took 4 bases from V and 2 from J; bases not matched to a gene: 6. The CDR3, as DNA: TGCGCCAGCAGTCGGCCGGGACAGGTCAACTATGGCTACACCTTC. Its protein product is CASSRPGQVNYGYTF.